Sequencing of this T cell receptor (beta chain) was carried out in a study of blood T cell repertoires in COVID-19. Generated by immunoSEQ multiplex PCR, the TCRdb table keeps only in-frame clones and is missing some. The sample records around 190,000 clones, 70% to 90% being singletons. Germline trimming cut 0 bases from V and 3 bases from J; bases unmatched to any gene: 5. This CDR3 comprises 17 residues. Germline CDR1 reads MNHEY; CDR2 reads SVGEGT. The sequence was collected from a young man who had recovered from COVID-19. V usage is TRBV6-2 or TRBV6-3 and J usage is TRBJ1-5, with 10 nucleotides matching TRBD1. Specimen: peripheral blood. This chain's CDR3 is CASSYSWTGGINQPQHF. CDR3 nucleotides: TGTGCCAGCAGTTACTCGTGGACAGGGGGTATCAATCAGCCCCAGCATTTT.